The 6 T cell receptor beta chains below all came from one sample that was sequenced in a study of pediatric ulcerative colitis. Repertoires were generated with immunoSEQ multiplex PCR, while TCRdb's copy carries only in-frame clones and drops some. The data show roughly 64,000 clones, about nine tenths seen once. Material for sequencing was blood. Source of these receptors: a boy younger than 18 with severe ulcerative colitis.

V and J are TRBV6-5 and TRBJ1-5; 10 nucleotides align to TRBD1. Germline values: CDR1 MNHEY, CDR2 SVGAGI. The CDR3 is 14 residues long. The trim removed 5 bases at V and 2 bases at J, leaving 0 bases unmatched. Written as DNA, the CDR3 is TGTGCCAGCAGTGGGACAGGGGGCAATCAGCCCCAGCATTTT. Protein product: CASSGTGGNQPQHF.

The chain couples TRBV15 to TRBJ2-2, with 7 bases fitting TRBD1. From germline, CDR1 is LNHNV and CDR2 YYDKDF (reference sequence). Trimming at V came to 5 bases and at J to 3 bases, leaving 6 bases not matched to a gene. The CDR3 spans 15 residues. CDR3 in DNA: TGTGCCACCAGCCTCCGACAGGGAGACACCGGGGAGCTGTTTTTT. As protein: CATSLRQGDTGELFF.

A few counts support this clone. This rearrangement joins TRBV13 to TRBJ2-2, with a possible D match to TRBD1 (6 bases). Germline V gene data show CDR1 as PRHDT and CDR2 as FYEKMQ (reference sequence). The CDR3 length is 14 residues. V was clipped by 5 bases and J by 6 bases, with 13 bases between them. CDR3 sequence: CASSPAGAAGELFF. The CDR3 DNA reads as TGTGCCAGCAGCCCGGCAGGGGCGGCCGGGGAGCTGTTTTTT.

The chain uses TRBV6-4 and TRBJ2-1; D possibly corresponds to TRBD2 (6 bases). Germline V gene sequence: CDR1 MRHNA, CDR2 SNTAGT. V was cut by 3 bases and J by 1 base, with 10 bases left in between. The CDR3 extends over 15 amino acids. In nucleotides, the CDR3 is TGTGCCAGCAGTGAGATTAGCGGTTCCTACAATGAGCAGTTCTTC. Its protein is CASSEISGSYNEQFF.

The J gene is TRBJ2-1, the V gene TRBV6-4; 12 positions agree with TRBD2. This CDR3 comprises 15 residues. Germline CDR1 reads MRHNA; CDR2 reads SNTAGT. After removal of 6 bases from V and 4 bases from J, the junction contained 4 bases not matched to a gene. The CDR3 spells CASSRTSGEYNEQFF. Written as DNA, the CDR3 is TGTGCCAGCAGCCGGACTAGCGGGGAGTACAATGAGCAGTTCTTC.

This clone was found once. This chain joins TRBV29-1 and TRBJ2-1; 10 bases are shared with TRBD2. After removal of 5 bases from V and 4 bases from J, the junction contained 11 bases not matched to a gene. The CDR3 has 16 amino acids. Looked up from germline, CDR1 is SQVTM and CDR2 is ANQGSEA. In DNA, the CDR3 is TGCAGCGTTACGTGGCTAGCGGGAGCTGCGTACAATGAGCAGTTCTTC. Encoded protein: CSVTWLAGAAYNEQFF.